The 2 T cell receptor beta chains reported below all come from one sample, sequenced in a study of blood T cell repertoires in COVID-19 (dated by TCRdb to the early 2020s). The method was the immunoSEQ multiplex PCR assay. Drawn from immuneACCESS, this table holds only the in-frame rearrangements with V and J called that TCRdb kept. Clones are partly lost; checked studies trace under half to an unresolved V gene and leave the rest unexplained. This sample lists some 130,000 clones; approximately 88% were detected once. The top ten clones comprise 10% of the sample. The specimen sequenced was peripheral blood. The receptors originated from a man aged 45 to 65 with acute or convalescent COVID-19.

The V and J genes are TRBV6-5 and TRBJ2-5; TRBD2 agrees at 8 bases. The CDR3 length is 16 residues. V trimming: 0 bases; J trimming: 6 bases; junction bases outside the gene matches: 9. The germline CDR1 and CDR2 sequences are MNHEY and SVGAGI. CDR3 coding DNA: TGTGCCAGCAGTTACTCGGTTGGTAGCGGGGAGCAGACCCAGTACTTC. The encoded protein is CASSYSVGSGEQTQYF.

V usage is TRBV5-1 and J usage is TRBJ1-1; D possibly corresponds to TRBD1 (5 bases). Germline V CDR1 and CDR2: SGHRS, YFSETQ. The V and J ends lost 5 bases and 1 base respectively, with 12 bases between them. The CDR3 has 14 amino acids. CDR3 region: CASRVTGANTEAFF. In nucleotides, the CDR3 is TGCGCCAGCAGAGTTACAGGAGCGAACACTGAAGCTTTCTTT.